These 22 T cell receptor beta chains were sequenced from one sample in a study of persistence of HIV-infected CD4 T cells. Sequencing used immunoSEQ version 4 in survey mode. This table comes from immunoSEQ multiplex PCR, and its TCRdb copy is limited to in-frame clones, with some not included. The data show around 39,000 clones, 89% seen once. Anti-CD3/anti-CD28 beads served as a nonspecific positive control stimulus. Sorting of responding CD4+ T cells relied on upregulated CD40 ligand together with CD69. Antigen specificity for these receptors is unknown. The material was CD4+ T cells sorted from PBMCs after approximately 19-hour stimulation, obtained from a patient who received antiretroviral therapy. These TCRs come from an adult man with HIV who was CMV-seropositive.

This CDR3 is CSVEGTSNNEQFF. The CDR3 DNA follows: TGCAGCGTTGAAGGGACTAGCAACAATGAGCAGTTCTTC. The chain combines TRBV29-1 with TRBJ2-1; the match to TRBD2 covers 8 bases. Germline V lookup: CDR1 SQVTM, CDR2 ANQGSEA. This CDR3 is 13 amino acids long. V was pared by 1 base and J by 5 bases, with 1 base of the junction left unmatched.

The CDR3, as DNA: TGTGCCAGCAGCTTAGTCCAAGGCTCTGGAAACACCATATATTTT. Translated: CASSLVQGSGNTIYF. This chain connects TRBV7-6 to TRBJ1-3; D ambiguous. Trimming cost V 1 base and J 0 bases, with 7 bases left between them. The CDR3 totals 15 residues. Germline V gene lookup returns CDR1 SGHVS and CDR2 FNYEAQ.

The chain carries TRBV15 and TRBJ1-5, with D perhaps matching TRBD1 (5 bases). Trimming removed 0 bases from V and 1 base from J, with 10 bases in between. Looked up from germline, CDR1 is LNHNV and CDR2 is YYDKDF (reference sequence). CDR3 length: 16 amino acids. CDR3: CATSRDRGRSNQPQHF. CDR3 nucleotide sequence: TGTGCCACCAGCAGAGATAGGGGTCGGAGCAATCAGCCCCAGCATTTT.

This clone showed up just once. V and J are TRBV5-8 and TRBJ2-5; D unresolved. Germline V gives CDR1 SGHTS, CDR2 YDEGEE. CDR3 length: 15 residues. Trimming stripped 1 base from V and 0 bases from J, with 10 bases between. The CDR3 DNA follows: TGTGCCAGCAGCTTGTTTTTTCAGTACCAAGAGACCCAGTACTTC. Its protein is CASSLFFQYQETQYF.

The chain has TRBV18 and TRBJ1-3; 7 positions match TRBD1. The CDR3 spans 15 residues. Germline values: CDR1 KGHSH, CDR2 LQKENI. J lost 2 bases, V lost 6 bases, and 7 bases had no gene match. DNA of the CDR3: TGTGCCAGCTCGACTCAGGGGGTGGCTGGAAACACCATATATTTT. This translates into CASSTQGVAGNTIYF.

This clone was counted between two and nine times. The gene calls are TRBV4-1 and TRBJ1-6; D is ambiguous. V lost 4 bases to trimming and J lost 10 bases, with 11 bases between them. The CDR3 is 13 residues long. Germline CDR1 is MGHRA and CDR2 is YSYEKL. In DNA, the CDR3 is TGCGCCAGCAGCCCGGTAGAGGAATCACCCCTCCACTTT. The encoded protein is CASSPVEESPLHF.

V gene TRBV28 combines with J gene TRBJ2-1, with 10 positions matching TRBD2. With V trimmed by 3 bases and J by 6 bases, 5 bases remained unmatched. The CDR3 is 15 amino acids. Germline CDR1 is MDHEN and CDR2 is SYDVKM. This CDR3 reads CASSFSGGPFNEQFF. CDR3 nucleotides: TGTGCCAGCAGTTTTAGCGGGGGGCCCTTCAATGAGCAGTTCTTC.

This rearrangement joins TRBV5-1 to TRBJ2-3, with 8 bases aligning to TRBD1. After removal of 0 bases from V and 4 bases from J, the junction contained 1 base not matched to a gene. The CDR3 runs to 14 residues. CDR1 SGHRS and CDR2 YFSETQ come from the germline V gene. The CDR3 reads CASSLAGGPDTQYF. CDR3 bases: TGCGCCAGCAGCTTGGCAGGGGGCCCAGATACGCAGTATTTT. Filled out from reference TRBV5-1 and TRBJ2-3, the complete variable domain reads KAGVTQTPRYLIKTRGQQVTLSCSPISGHRSVSWYQQTPGQGLQFLFEYFSETQRNKGNFPGRFSGRQFSNSRSEMNVSTLELGDSALYLCASSLAGGPDTQYFGPGTRLTVL.

This clone counts as medium-sized. V and J are TRBV4-1 and TRBJ1-1, with 8 bases lining up with TRBD1. Germline values: CDR1 MGHRA, CDR2 YSYEKL. CDR3 size: 15 residues. The V and J ends lost 7 bases and 1 base, in that order; junction bases with no gene match: 8. The CDR3 loop reads CASNTDRAGNTEAFF. The CDR3 bases are TGCGCCAGCAACACGGACAGGGCTGGGAACACTGAAGCTTTCTTT.

This chain joins TRBV10-1 and TRBJ2-3; the D gene could be TRBD1 or TRBD2 (5 bases each). The V end was cut by 3 bases, the J end by 0 bases, with 10 bases between. Germline CDR1 is WNHNN and CDR2 is SYGVQD (reference sequence). CDR3 size: 15 residues. The CDR3 DNA follows: TGCGCCAGCAGTGACGGGACGCCTAGCACAGATACGCAGTATTTT. Its translation is CASSDGTPSTDTQYF.

The chain combines TRBV27 with TRBJ1-5; 7 bases align to TRBD1. CDR3 length: 17 amino acids. Trimming removed 5 bases from V and 0 bases from J; junction bases left unmatched: 10. Germline CDR1 and CDR2: MNHEY and SMNVEV (reference sequence). In DNA, the CDR3 is TGTGCCAGCAGTCCCACGGACAGGATTAATAGCAATCAGCCCCAGCATTTT. It yields the protein CASSPTDRINSNQPQHF.

The chain uses TRBV3-1 (or the pseudogene TRBV3-2) and TRBJ1-1; weak D call: TRBD1 (6 bases). The CDR3 length is 15 residues. The germline V and J ends were trimmed by 2 bases and 5 bases, with 15 bases remaining between them. In germline, CDR1 is LGHDT, CDR2 YNNKEL (reference sequence). CDR3: CASSQRGAGWTEAFF. In DNA form, the CDR3 reads TGTGCCAGCAGCCAAAGGGGGGCGGGATGGACTGAAGCTTTCTTT.

The genes are TRBV7-9 and TRBJ2-7; D gene uncertain. Between the trimmed V and J ends, which lost 1 base and 6 bases, there was a span of 10 bases. The CDR3 spans 13 residues. Per germline, CDR1 SEHNR and CDR2 FQNEAQ (reference sequence). The CDR3 region has the DNA TGTGCCAGCAGCTTAGAGCCCCGATCCGAGCAGTACTTC. This sequence encodes CASSLEPRSEQYF.

The chain has TRBV4-1 and TRBJ1-1; 10 positions match TRBD1. CDR1 is MGHRA, CDR2 YSYEKL, per germline. Germline trimming cut 4 bases from V and 4 bases from J; bases unmatched to any gene: 3. The CDR3 is made up of 14 amino acids. CDR3 in amino acids: CASSPGQGITEAFF. For the CDR3, the DNA is TGCGCCAGCAGCCCGGGACAGGGGATCACTGAAGCTTTCTTT.

The CDR3 here is CASSAQGNQPQHF. The DNA for the CDR3 is TGCGCCAGCAGTGCACAGGGAAATCAGCCCCAGCATTTT. The rearrangement links TRBV10-1 to TRBJ1-5, with TRBD1 as a possible D gene (6 bases). Trimming stripped 4 bases from V and 4 bases from J, with 8 bases between. Germline assignment: CDR1 WNHNN and CDR2 SYGVQD (reference sequence). CDR3 size: 13 residues.

This sequence joins TRBV19 and TRBJ2-7; no clear D gene. The CDR3 totals 14 residues. Germline V gene data show CDR1 as LNHDA and CDR2 as SQIVND (reference sequence). The ends were cut back, 1 base at V and 2 bases at J, with 9 bases in the middle. The DNA of the CDR3 is TGTGCCAGTAGTATAGGGGCGGCAACCTACGAGCAGTACTTC. It codes for CASSIGAATYEQYF.

The chain employs TRBV7-2 and TRBJ1-5; maybe TRBD1 (6 bases). In germline, CDR1 is SGHTA, CDR2 FQGNSA. The CDR3 covers 13 residues. V was cut by 3 bases and J by 9 bases, with 12 bases left in between. The CDR3 DNA reads TGTGCCAGCAGCTTCACAGGGTTCGGGCCCCAGCATTTT. It yields the protein CASSFTGFGPQHF.

Worth noting for this clone: One junction end does not reproduce the germline sequence, and a read error may be involved. The sample holds other DNA sequences that translate to the same CDR3. The chain couples TRBV20-1 to TRBJ1-6; D possibly corresponds to TRBD1 (5 bases). The CDR3 spans 12 residues. In germline, CDR1 is DFQATT, CDR2 SNEGSKA (reference sequence). The CDR3 here is CSASRGNSPLHF. CDR3 bases: TGCAGTGCTAGTAGGGGTAATTCACCCCTTCACTTT.

The chain is built from TRBV4-1 and TRBJ1-6; the D is unclear. The ends were cut back, 0 bases at V and 9 bases at J, with 12 bases in the middle. CDR1 and CDR2 from the germline V gene are MGHRA and YSYEKL. CDR3 size: 15 residues. CDR3 protein: CASSQDAIVGSPLHF. CDR3 bases: TGCGCCAGCAGCCAAGATGCCATCGTGGGTTCACCCCTCCACTTT.

This chain joins TRBV28 and TRBJ1-4; D is unresolved. Germline V lookup: CDR1 MDHEN, CDR2 SYDVKM. The V end lost 10 bases, the J end lost 3 bases, and 12 bases lay between the germline ends. The CDR3 loop spans 13 amino acids. CDR3 region: CATIDGSNEKLFF. The CDR3 nucleotides are TGTGCCACCATAGACGGATCTAATGAAAAACTGTTTTTT.

The chain combines TRBV9 with TRBJ1-4, with 7 bases fitting TRBD1. The CDR3 loop spans 15 amino acids. V lost 0 bases, J lost 6 bases, and 5 bases stayed unmatched. Germline V CDR1 and CDR2: SGDLS, YYNGEE. The CDR3 loop is CASSVGTGRDEKLFF. As DNA, the CDR3 is TGTGCCAGCAGCGTAGGGACAGGTCGGGATGAAAAACTGTTTTTT.

The genes are TRBV5-8 and TRBJ1-3; D is perhaps TRBD1 (6 bases). The CDR3 sequence is 14 residues long. CDR1 SGHTS and CDR2 YDEGEE come from the germline V gene. V was pared by 4 bases and J by 4 bases, with 12 bases between. CDR3 nucleotide sequence: TGTGCCAGCAGCCGGACAGTAGGAGGAAACACCATATATTTT. This translates into CASSRTVGGNTIYF.